This T cell receptor (beta chain) was recovered during a study of regulatory T cells in long-lasting Graves disease. Study-level findings and limits: When disease was persistent, TRBV28, TRBJ1-2 and TRBJ2-5 were the favored segments.

Time point specified: newly diagnosed GD, antithyroid drugs for less than 3 months. Preparation of the TCR library used RNA extracted from PBMCs. In the case of this clonotype: The antigen is unknown.

iRepertoire HTBI primers and Arm-PCR of CDR3 regions built TCR beta libraries. TCRdb used MiXCR to reprocess the multiplex PCR reads, holding one entry per CDR3 protein. The sample carries a few hundred thousand distinct CDR3 sequences, 20% to 25% recorded once. J was trimmed by 6 bases and V by 6 bases; bases with no gene match: 6. Germline loops: CDR1 DFQATT, CDR2 SNEGSKA (reference sequence). The CDR3 is made up of 13 amino acids. V gene TRBV20-1 combines with J gene TRBJ2-1; 9 bases fit TRBD1. The specimen comprised peripheral blood mononuclear cells (PBMCs), sampled at new diagnosis, from a patient treated with antithyroid drugs. The clonotype originates from a female donor with Graves disease. The CDR3: CSAQGQGGNEQFF. In DNA, the CDR3 is TGCAGTGCCCAGGGACAGGGTGGCAATGAGCAGTTCTTC.